The 27 T cell receptor beta chains below were found in one sample sequenced in a study of CD8+CD57+ T cells in acquired aplastic anemia. Genomic DNA acted as the template from which TCR beta VDJ combination and CDR3 sequence profiling were carried out. TCRdb re-derived calls from the reads in MiXCR, one entry per CDR3 protein. Counted here are hundreds of thousands of distinct CDR3 sequences, about 70% occurring once; the ten biggest clones make up less than 4%. The sample taken for sequencing was sorted CD4+, CD8+, or CD8+CD57+ T cells (not recorded which) from PBMCs. These receptors were collected from a human donor in good health, serving as a control.

V and J are TRBV10-3 and TRBJ2-7, with TRBD2 identical over 8 bases. Unmatched junction bases numbered 6, after V lost 8 bases and J lost 0 bases. The CDR3 totals 14 residues. CDR1 ENHRY and CDR2 SYGVKD come from the germline V gene. The CDR3 sequence is CAIRSGAFSYEQYF. CDR3 coding DNA: TGTGCCATCCGTAGCGGGGCTTTCTCCTACGAGCAGTACTTC.

The V gene is TRBV10-2, the J gene TRBJ1-6; D might be TRBD1 (6 bases). CDR3 length equals 13 residues. With 7 bases removed from V and 8 bases from J, the gap between germline ends came to 12 bases. Germline V gives CDR1 WSHSY, CDR2 SAAADI. The CDR3 DNA reads as TGCGCCAGCATGACAGGACAGTATTCACCCCTCCACTTT. Its translation: CASMTGQYSPLHF.

V gene TRBV7-2 combines with J gene TRBJ1-2; TRBD1 matches at 12 bases. CDR3 length equals 18 residues. After removal of 0 bases from V and 4 bases from J, the junction contained 9 bases not matched to a gene. CDR1 is SGHTA and CDR2 is FQGNSA in the germline V gene. Here the CDR3 reads CASSLAGTGGSGSYGYTF. CDR3 coding DNA: TGTGCCAGCAGCTTAGCCGGGACAGGGGGCAGCGGTAGCTATGGCTACACCTTC.

This clonotype has ten or more counts. The gene calls are TRBV7-2 and TRBJ1-1; D may be TRBD1 (5 bases). This CDR3 comprises 16 residues. The germline V gene has CDR1 SGHTA and CDR2 FQGNSA. V lost 1 base and J 4 bases, leaving 16 bases between the germline ends. The CDR3 here is CASSLGIGGGGTEAFF. The CDR3 nucleotides read TGTGCCAGCAGCTTAGGAATTGGGGGGGGAGGCACTGAAGCTTTCTTT.

As concerns this clonotype: The junction departs from germline at one end; a sequencing error may be responsible. The chain joins TRBV24-1 to TRBJ2-5, with D unresolved. Looked up from germline, CDR1 is KGHDR and CDR2 is SFDVKD. This CDR3 contains 16 residues. The CDR3 region is CATSYPERAVQEQQDF. For the CDR3, the DNA is TGTGCCACCAGTTATCCGGAGCGCGCGGTACAAGAGCAGCAGGACTTC.

In the case of this clonotype: With a much larger clone just one base away, this may be a read error. No DNA is shown, since the ends of the CDR3 on it are uncertain; the CDR3 is the one TCRdb lists. This sequence joins TRBV7-2 and TRBJ1-2; TRBD1 is taken as the D call from the table, unchecked against the DNA. CDR1 and CDR2 (germline): SGHTA, FQGNSA. The CDR3 length is 13 residues, termini included. The CDR3 here is CATWTGGLYGCTF.

The V gene is TRBV11-2, the J gene TRBJ2-5, with 10 positions matching TRBD2. The V and J ends lost 5 bases and 8 bases, in that order; junction bases with no gene match: 5. This CDR3 contains 13 residues. Germline V gives CDR1 SGHAT, CDR2 FQNNGV. The CDR3 loop is CASSQSGGGTQYF. As DNA, the CDR3 is TGTGCCAGCAGCCAAAGCGGGGGGGGAACCCAGTACTTC.

The chain recombines TRBV9 with TRBJ1-2, with TRBD1 matching 7 bases. Per the germline V gene, CDR1 is SGDLS and CDR2 is YYNGEE. V lost 3 bases, J lost 5 bases, and 7 bases stayed unmatched. The CDR3 has 14 residues. CDR3 in DNA: TGTGCCAGCAGCGAAGGGTCAGGGGGGTATGGCTACACCTTC. Translation gives CASSEGSGGYGYTF. Complete variable domain (other parts from reference TRBV9 and TRBJ1-2): DSGVTQTPKHLITATGQRVTLRCSPRSGDLSVYWYQQSLDQGLQFLIQYYNGEERAKGNILERFSAQQFPDLHSELNLSSLELGDSALYFCASSEGSGGYGYTFGSGTRLTVV.

The rearrangement links TRBV20-1 to TRBJ2-5, with D tentatively TRBD1 or TRBD2 (5 bases each). The V end was cut by 5 bases, the J end by 12 bases, with 16 bases between. Looked up from germline, CDR1 is DFQATT and CDR2 is SNEGSKA (reference sequence). The CDR3 is made up of 11 amino acids. The CDR3: CSAVRTGRKYF. The CDR3 coding sequence is TGCAGTGCTGTCCGGACGGGGCGCAAGTACTTC.

The J gene is TRBJ1-6, the V gene TRBV6-2 or TRBV6-3, with TRBD1 matching over 10 bases. The trim removed 5 bases at V and 10 bases at J, leaving 8 bases unmatched. Germline CDR1 is MNHEY and CDR2 is SVGEGT. CDR3 size: 15 residues. The CDR3 nucleotides read TGTGCCAGCAGTCCGTCCGGGACAGGGGCGTCACCCCTCCACTTT. Protein product: CASSPSGTGASPLHF.

The J gene is TRBJ2-7, the V gene TRBV20-1; either TRBD1 or TRBD2 may fit D (5 bases each). The CDR3 is 14 residues long. V was pared by 6 bases and J by 2 bases, with 17 bases between. Germline V CDR1 and CDR2: DFQATT, SNEGSKA (reference sequence). The CDR3 protein is CSAPRARGAYEQYF. The CDR3 region has the DNA TGCAGTGCCCCAAGGGCCCGAGGGGCCTACGAGCAGTACTTC.

V is TRBV20-1 and J is TRBJ1-2, with a tentative D call TRBD1 (6 bases). This CDR3 is 15 amino acids long. Looked up from germline, CDR1 is DFQATT and CDR2 is SNEGSKA (reference sequence). Trimming took off 0 bases at V and 4 bases at J, with 15 bases between the two ends. The CDR3 reads CSAREPGGLIYGYTF. The CDR3 DNA sequence: TGCAGTGCTAGAGAGCCGGGGGGGCTAATCTATGGCTACACCTTC.

This chain uses TRBV5-1 with TRBJ1-6, with TRBD1 identical over 11 bases. This CDR3 comprises 15 residues. J was trimmed by 12 bases and V by 4 bases; bases with no gene match: 9. CDR1 is SGHRS and CDR2 is YFSETQ in the germline V gene. The CDR3 coding sequence is TGCGCCAGCAGCGCCGGGACAGGGGGGGGTTTACCCCTCCACTTT. Its translation: CASSAGTGGGLPLHF.

V and J are TRBV7-2 and TRBJ1-6, with D unresolved. There are 17 residues in the CDR3. The V gene's germline CDR1 is SGHTA and CDR2 FQGNSA. Trimming left V 3 bases short and J 13 bases short, with 25 bases between. In DNA form, the CDR3 reads TGTGCCAGCAGCTTCGGACGGATTGCTAGTGCTACACCTCCCCTCCACTTT. As protein: CASSFGRIASATPPLHF. The full variable domain, with the rest looked up from reference TRBV7-2 and TRBJ1-6, is GAGVSQSPSNKVTEKGKDVELRCDPISGHTALYWYRQSLGQGLEFLIYFQGNSAPDKSGLPSDRFSAERTGGSVSTLTIQRTQQEDSAVYLCASSFGRIASATPPLHFGNGTRLTVT.

This clonotype was seen many times. This rearrangement joins TRBV2 to TRBJ1-1; the D is unclear. The CDR3 is 13 amino acids. V lost 3 bases and J 6 bases, leaving 11 bases between the germline ends. Germline CDR1 reads SNHLY; CDR2 reads FYNNEI. CDR3 sequence: CASSDRHPSEAFF. DNA of the CDR3: TGTGCCAGCAGTGACCGACACCCCTCTGAAGCTTTCTTT.

This clonotype was picked up many times. The gene calls are TRBV6-6 and TRBJ2-5; weak D call: TRBD1 (5 bases). This CDR3 has 17 residues. The germline V gene encodes CDR1 MNHNY and CDR2 SVGAGI (reference sequence). V dropped 0 bases and J dropped 4 bases, with 18 bases sitting between them. CDR3 sequence: CASSYSRVGRSSETQYF. The CDR3 nucleotides are TGTGCCAGCAGTTACTCTCGTGTGGGGCGGTCATCAGAGACCCAGTACTTC.

This chain connects TRBV6-5 to TRBJ1-1; D call uncertain. Trimming shortened V by 6 bases and J by 1 base, and 12 bases separated the two germline ends. Germline V gives CDR1 MNHEY, CDR2 SVGAGI. The CDR3 runs to 14 residues. The CDR3 DNA follows: TGTGCCAGCAGCGGAGAACCCGGGAACACTGAAGCTTTCTTT. The encoded protein is CASSGEPGNTEAFF.

This clonotype has at least ten counts. The CDR3 here is CASSISRANTGELFF. The CDR3 nucleotides read TGTGCCAGTAGTATCAGCAGGGCGAACACCGGGGAGCTGTTTTTT. The chain couples TRBV19 to TRBJ2-2, with a possible D match to TRBD1 (5 bases). The CDR3 length is 15 residues. Germline V gene lookup returns CDR1 LNHDA and CDR2 SQIVND (reference sequence). V dropped 3 bases and J dropped 0 bases, with 8 bases sitting between them.

The chain links TRBV10-3 to TRBJ1-2, with 9 bases matching TRBD1. This CDR3 has 15 residues. The V segment lost 5 bases and the J segment 4 bases; nucleotides outside the gene matches: 8. Germline V gene data show CDR1 as ENHRY and CDR2 as SYGVKD. CDR3 region: CAISITGTGLYGYTF. CDR3 DNA: TGTGCCATCAGTATCACCGGGACAGGGCTCTATGGCTACACCTTC.

This clonotype was recorded at least ten times. This chain links TRBV12-3 or TRBV12-4 with TRBJ2-3; 12 positions agree with TRBD2. V shed 2 bases, J shed 1 base, and the junction held 10 bases outside the gene matches. The CDR3 is 19 residues long. CDR3 protein: CASSLRLAGGERGTDTQYF. CDR3 DNA: TGTGCCAGCAGTTTAAGGCTAGCGGGGGGGGAAAGGGGCACAGATACGCAGTATTTT.

The V call is TRBV5-1, the J call TRBJ2-5; D gene unclear. The CDR3 contains 13 residues. Between the trimmed V and J ends, which lost 4 bases and 9 bases, there was a span of 16 bases. Germline V gene lookup returns CDR1 SGHRS and CDR2 YFSETQ. The DNA of the CDR3 is TGCGCCAGCAGCCAAGTACCCCATGCGGCCCAGTACTTC. This gives the protein CASSQVPHAAQYF.

This clonotype was seen more than once but under ten times. The V call is TRBV15, the J call TRBJ1-6; a weak D match, TRBD1 (6 bases). This CDR3 has 14 amino acids. The germline CDR1 and CDR2 sequences are LNHNV and YYDKDF (reference sequence). V gave up 1 base and J gave up 9 bases, with 10 bases separating them. CDR3 loop: CATSRGGGGSPLHF. In DNA form, the CDR3 reads TGTGCCACCAGCAGAGGAGGGGGTGGTTCACCCCTCCACTTT. Looking up the rest from reference TRBV15 and TRBJ1-6 gives the full variable domain: DAMVIQNPRYQVTQFGKPVTLSCSQTLNHNVMYWYQQKSSQAPKLLFHYYDKDFNNEADTPDNFQSRRPNTSFCFLDIRSPGLGDTAMYLCATSRGGGGSPLHFGNGTRLTVT.

V and J are TRBV11-2 and TRBJ2-7; 9 bases are a match to TRBD2. CDR3 length: 15 amino acids. The V gene end was trimmed by 3 bases and the J gene end by 2 bases; junction bases not matched to a gene: 5. Germline V lookup: CDR1 SGHAT, CDR2 FQNNGV. CDR3: CASSFGGGAAYEQYF. CDR3 coding DNA: TGTGCCAGCAGCTTTGGCGGGGGGGCCGCCTACGAGCAGTACTTC.

This clonotype was recorded only once. V and J are TRBV7-2 and TRBJ2-2; 7 bases are a match to TRBD2. J lost 14 bases, V lost 5 bases, and 20 bases had no gene match. This CDR3 contains 16 residues. Germline assignment: CDR1 SGHTA and CDR2 FQGNSA. The CDR3: CASSQGLAGVTASLFF. The CDR3 region has the DNA TGTGCCAGCAGCCAGGGACTGGCGGGGGTTACGGCGAGCCTGTTTTTT.

On this clonotype: A read error may produce the germline difference seen at one junction end. CDR3 region: CASSQGDRPLGEAFF. CDR3 coding DNA: TGTGCCAGCAGCCAAGGGGACAGACCCCTCGGGGAGGCGTTTTTT. This chain connects TRBV15 to TRBJ2-2; TRBD1 is a possible D gene (7 bases). CDR3 length equals 15 residues. The germline V gene has CDR1 LNHNV and CDR2 YYDKDF (reference sequence).

The V call is TRBV5-5, the J call TRBJ2-7, with 11 bases aligning to TRBD1. The CDR3 covers 16 residues. The germline V gene has CDR1 SGHKS and CDR2 YYEKEE (reference sequence). V was pared by 4 bases and J by 6 bases, with 12 bases of the junction left unmatched. As DNA, the CDR3 is TGTGCCAGCAGCCAGGCTGAGAGGACAGGGGGCTTCGAGCAGTACTTC. Translating it yields CASSQAERTGGFEQYF. Full variable domain (rest looked up from reference TRBV5-5 and TRBJ2-7): DAGVTQSPTHLIKTRGQQVTLRCSPISGHKSVSWYQQVLGQGPQFIFQYYEKEERGRGNFPDRFSARQFPNYSSELNVNALLLGDSALYLCASSQAERTGGFEQYFGPGTRLTVT.

This clonotype was detected ten times or more. The chain employs TRBV19 and TRBJ1-5; 11 bases are shared with TRBD1. Germline-derived CDR1 and CDR2 are LNHDA and SQIVND (reference sequence). V was clipped by 10 bases and J by 6 bases; unmatched bases: 2. This CDR3 region has 12 residues. The CDR3 protein is CATGTGGQPQHF. In DNA form, the CDR3 reads TGTGCCACCGGGACAGGGGGTCAGCCCCAGCATTTT.